The present T cell receptor beta chain was sequenced within a study of Tregs in tolerant kidney transplant recipients. Study-wide findings and caveats: Findings come from small patient numbers and require larger validation. This study did not directly address biological reproducibility. The most relevant donor-specific Treg TCRbeta repertoire apparently came from expansion with activated donor B cells.

Notes on this clone: Antigen unknown.

This CDR3 region has 12 residues. The germline CDR1 and CDR2 sequences are SGHDT and YYEEEE. Deletions cut 2 bases from V and 7 bases from J, with 7 bases between. Method: immunoSEQ multiplex PCR; TCRdb's copy keeps in-frame clones and lacks some. The sample holds some 240,000 clones, 65% to 85% seen once. CD4+CD25+CD127- Tregs, CD4+CD25- non-Tregs, CD4 and CD8 cells were sorted. The receptor was derived from a human donor in good health. Input material: CD4+ T cells from blood. The genes are TRBV5-6 and TRBJ1-3, with D uncertain. The CDR3 DNA reads as TGTGCCAGCAGCTTACCGGGGAACACCATATATTTT. This encodes CASSLPGNTIYF.